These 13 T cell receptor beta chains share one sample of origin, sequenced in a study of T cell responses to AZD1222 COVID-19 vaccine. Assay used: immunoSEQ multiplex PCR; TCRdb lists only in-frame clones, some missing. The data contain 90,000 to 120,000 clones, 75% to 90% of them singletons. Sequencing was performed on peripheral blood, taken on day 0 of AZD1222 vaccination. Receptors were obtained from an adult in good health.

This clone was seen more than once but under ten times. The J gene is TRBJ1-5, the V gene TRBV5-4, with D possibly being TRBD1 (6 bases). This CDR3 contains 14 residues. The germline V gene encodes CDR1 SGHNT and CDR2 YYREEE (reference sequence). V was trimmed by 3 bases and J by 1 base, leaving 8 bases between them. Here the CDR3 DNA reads TGTGCCAGCAGCTATCAGGGGAGCAATCAGCCCCAGCATTTT. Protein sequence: CASSYQGSNQPQHF.

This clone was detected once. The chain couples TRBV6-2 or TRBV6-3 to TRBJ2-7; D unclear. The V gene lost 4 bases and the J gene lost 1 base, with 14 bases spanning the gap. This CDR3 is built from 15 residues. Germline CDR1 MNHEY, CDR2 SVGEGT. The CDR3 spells CASSSLALKSYEQYF. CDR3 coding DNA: TGTGCCAGCAGTTCCCTGGCTCTCAAATCCTACGAGCAGTACTTC.

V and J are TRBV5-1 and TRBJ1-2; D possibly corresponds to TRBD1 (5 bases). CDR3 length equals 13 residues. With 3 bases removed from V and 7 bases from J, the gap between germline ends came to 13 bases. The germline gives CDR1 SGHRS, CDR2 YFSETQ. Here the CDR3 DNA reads TGCGCCAGCAGCTGGTCCGGGGACGTTGGCTACACCTTC. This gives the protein CASSWSGDVGYTF.

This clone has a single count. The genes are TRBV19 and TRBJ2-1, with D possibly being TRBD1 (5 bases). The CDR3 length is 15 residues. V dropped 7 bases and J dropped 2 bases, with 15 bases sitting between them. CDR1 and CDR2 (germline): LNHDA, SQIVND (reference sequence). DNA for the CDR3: TGTGCCAGTACCCTAACAGGTTATGCCTACAATGAGCAGTTCTTC. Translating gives CASTLTGYAYNEQFF. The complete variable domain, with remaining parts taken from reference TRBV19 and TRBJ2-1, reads DGGITQSPKYLFRKEGQNVTLSCEQNLNHDAMYWYRQDPGQGLRLIYYSQIVNDFQKGDIAEGYSVSREKKESFPLTVTSAQKNPTAFYLCASTLTGYAYNEQFFGPGTRLTVL.

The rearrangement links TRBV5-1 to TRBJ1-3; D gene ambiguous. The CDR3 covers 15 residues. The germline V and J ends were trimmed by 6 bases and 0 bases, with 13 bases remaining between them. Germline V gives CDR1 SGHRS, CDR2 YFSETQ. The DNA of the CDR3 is TGCGCCAGCACCAGTGGAGGGTACTCTGGAAACACCATATATTTT. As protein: CASTSGGYSGNTIYF.

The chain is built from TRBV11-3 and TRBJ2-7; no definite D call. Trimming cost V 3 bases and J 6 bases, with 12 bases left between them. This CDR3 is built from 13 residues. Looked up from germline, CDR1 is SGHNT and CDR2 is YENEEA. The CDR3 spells CASSFSSGREQYF. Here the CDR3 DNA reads TGTGCCAGCAGCTTCTCTTCCGGCCGCGAGCAGTACTTC. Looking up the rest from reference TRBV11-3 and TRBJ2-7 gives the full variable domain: EAGVVQSPRYKIIEKKQPVAFWCNPISGHNTLYWYLQNLGQGPELLIRYENEEAVDDSQLPKDRFSAERLKGVDSTLKIQPAELGDSAVYLCASSFSSGREQYFGPGTRLTVT.

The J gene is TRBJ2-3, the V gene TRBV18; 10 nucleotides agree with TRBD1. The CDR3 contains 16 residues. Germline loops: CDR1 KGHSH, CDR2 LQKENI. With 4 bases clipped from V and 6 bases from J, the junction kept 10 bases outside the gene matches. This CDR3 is CASSLTGTGVSDTQYF. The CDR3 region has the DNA TGTGCCAGCTCACTCACCGGGACAGGGGTGTCGGATACGCAGTATTTT. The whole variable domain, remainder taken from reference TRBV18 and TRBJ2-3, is NAGVMQNPRHLVRRRGQEARLRCSPMKGHSHVYWYRQLPEEGLKFMVYLQKENIIDESGMPKERFSAEFPKEGPSILRIQQVVRGDSAAYFCASSLTGTGVSDTQYFGPGTRLTVL.

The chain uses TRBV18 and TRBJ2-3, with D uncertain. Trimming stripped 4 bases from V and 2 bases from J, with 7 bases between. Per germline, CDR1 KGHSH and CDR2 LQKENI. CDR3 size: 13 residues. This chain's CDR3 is CASSQTVTDTQYF. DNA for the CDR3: TGTGCCAGCTCACAGACTGTCACAGATACGCAGTATTTT.

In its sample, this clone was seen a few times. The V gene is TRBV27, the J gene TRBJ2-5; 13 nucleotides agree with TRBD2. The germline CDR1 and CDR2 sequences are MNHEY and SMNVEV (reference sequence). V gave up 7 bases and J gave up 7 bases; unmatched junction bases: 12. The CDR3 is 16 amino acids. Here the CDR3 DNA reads TGTGCCAGCACCACTGGGACTAGCGGGAATTTTCGGACCCAGTACTTC. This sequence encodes CASTTGTSGNFRTQYF.

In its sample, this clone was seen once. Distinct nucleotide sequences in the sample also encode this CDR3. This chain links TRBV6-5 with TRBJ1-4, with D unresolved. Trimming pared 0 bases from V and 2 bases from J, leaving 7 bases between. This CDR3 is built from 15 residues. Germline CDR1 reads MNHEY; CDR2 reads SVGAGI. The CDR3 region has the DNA TGTGCCAGCAGTTACTCTAGGAGGACTAATGAAAAACTGTTTTTT. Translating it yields CASSYSRRTNEKLFF.

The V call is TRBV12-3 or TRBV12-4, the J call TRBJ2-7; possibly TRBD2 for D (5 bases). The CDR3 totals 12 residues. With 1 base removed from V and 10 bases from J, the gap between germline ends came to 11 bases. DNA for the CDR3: TGTGCCAGCAGTTTAGTCGTGGGAGAACAGTACTTC. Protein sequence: CASSLVVGEQYF.

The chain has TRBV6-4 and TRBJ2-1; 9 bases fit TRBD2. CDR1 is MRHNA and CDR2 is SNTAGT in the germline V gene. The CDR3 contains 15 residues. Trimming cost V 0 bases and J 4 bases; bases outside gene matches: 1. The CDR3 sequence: CASSDSSGSYNEQFF. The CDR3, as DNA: TGTGCCAGCAGTGACTCTAGCGGGAGTTACAATGAGCAGTTCTTC.

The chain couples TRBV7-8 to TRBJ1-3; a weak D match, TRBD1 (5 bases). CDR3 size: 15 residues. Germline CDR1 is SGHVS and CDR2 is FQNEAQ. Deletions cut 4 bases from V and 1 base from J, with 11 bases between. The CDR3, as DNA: TGTGCCAGCAGCTCTCAGGGTGGGTCTGGAAACACCATATATTTT. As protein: CASSSQGGSGNTIYF.